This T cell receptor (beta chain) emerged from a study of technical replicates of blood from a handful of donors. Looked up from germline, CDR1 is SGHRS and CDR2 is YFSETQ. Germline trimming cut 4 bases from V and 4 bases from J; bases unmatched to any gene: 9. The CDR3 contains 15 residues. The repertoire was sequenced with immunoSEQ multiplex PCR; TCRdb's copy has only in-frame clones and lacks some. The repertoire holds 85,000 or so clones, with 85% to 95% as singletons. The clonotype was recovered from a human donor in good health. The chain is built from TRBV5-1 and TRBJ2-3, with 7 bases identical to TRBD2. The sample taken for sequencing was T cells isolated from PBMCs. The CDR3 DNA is TGCGCCAGCAGCCTCACGACTAGCAGGTCAGATACGCAGTATTTT. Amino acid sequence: CASSLTTSRSDTQYF. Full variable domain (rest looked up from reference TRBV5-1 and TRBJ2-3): KAGVTQTPRYLIKTRGQQVTLSCSPISGHRSVSWYQQTPGQGLQFLFEYFSETQRNKGNFPGRFSGRQFSNSRSEMNVSTLELGDSALYLCASSLTTSRSDTQYFGPGTRLTVL.